Here is one TCR beta chain with its context. What it binds is unknown. Assay: immunoSEQ multiplex PCR; the TCRdb copy retains only in-frame clones and omits some. This table has some 120,000 clones, approximately 94% appearing once. Germline CDR1 and CDR2: LNHNV and YYDKDF (reference sequence). V was clipped by 1 base and J by 0 bases, with 9 bases between them. The CDR3 spans 16 residues. This entry belongs to a study of siplizumab effects on memory and regulatory T cells. The study's findings and limits: Naive versus memory phenotype went unassigned for roughly 75-97% of proliferating CD4+ or CD8+ clones.

The sequencing sample was made of non-Treg CD4+ T cells sorted from blood. The clonotype was recovered from a human donor in good health. This chain connects TRBV15 to TRBJ2-2; D gene ambiguous. CDR3 nucleotide sequence: TGTGCCACCAGCAGAGGGGGTCTCGCGAACACCGGGGAGCTGTTTTTT. Residues: CATSRGGLANTGELFF.